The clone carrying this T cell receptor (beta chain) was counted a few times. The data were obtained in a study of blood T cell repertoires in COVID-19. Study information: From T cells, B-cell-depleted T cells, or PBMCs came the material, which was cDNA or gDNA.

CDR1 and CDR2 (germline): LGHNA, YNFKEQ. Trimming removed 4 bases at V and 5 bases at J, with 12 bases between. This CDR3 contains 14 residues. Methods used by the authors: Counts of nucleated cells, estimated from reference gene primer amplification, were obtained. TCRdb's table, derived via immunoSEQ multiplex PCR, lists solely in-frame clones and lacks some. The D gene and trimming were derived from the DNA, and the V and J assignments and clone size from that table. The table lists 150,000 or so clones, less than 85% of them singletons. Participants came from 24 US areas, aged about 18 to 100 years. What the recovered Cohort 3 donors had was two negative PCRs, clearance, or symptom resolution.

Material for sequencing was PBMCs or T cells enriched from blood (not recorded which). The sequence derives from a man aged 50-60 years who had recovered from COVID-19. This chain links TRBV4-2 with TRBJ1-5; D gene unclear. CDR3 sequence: CASSPGQGDQPQHF. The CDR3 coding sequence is TGTGCCAGCAGCCCTGGTCAAGGAGATCAGCCCCAGCATTTT.